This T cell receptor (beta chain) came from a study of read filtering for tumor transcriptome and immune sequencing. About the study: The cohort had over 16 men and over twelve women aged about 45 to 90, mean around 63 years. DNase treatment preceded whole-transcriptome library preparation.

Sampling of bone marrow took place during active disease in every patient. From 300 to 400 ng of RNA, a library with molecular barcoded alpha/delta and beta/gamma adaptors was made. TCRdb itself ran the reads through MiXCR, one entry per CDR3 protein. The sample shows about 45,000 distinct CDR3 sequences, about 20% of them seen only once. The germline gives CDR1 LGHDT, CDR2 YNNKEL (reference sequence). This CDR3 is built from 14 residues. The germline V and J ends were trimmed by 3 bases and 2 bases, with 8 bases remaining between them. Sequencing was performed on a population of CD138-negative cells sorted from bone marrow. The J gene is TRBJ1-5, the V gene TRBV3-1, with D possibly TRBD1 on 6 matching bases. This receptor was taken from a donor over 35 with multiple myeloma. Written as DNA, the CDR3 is TGTGCCAGCAGCCAGAGGGGGGGCAATCAGCCCCAGCATTTT. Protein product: CASSQRGGNQPQHF.